One and the same sample provided the 9 T cell receptor beta chains below, sequenced in a study of T cell repertoires in cytomegalovirus infection. TCRdb reprocessed the reads with MiXCR, giving one entry per CDR3 protein. The sample carries 250,000 or so distinct CDR3 sequences, around 8.7% recorded once. Input material: PBMCs. The receptors were gathered from a human donor in good health (CMV status not recorded). Some clones in this sample may be carry-over from other donors' samples.

This clonotype was detected ten times or more. This chain links TRBV7-2 with TRBJ2-1; the D call may be TRBD1 or TRBD2 (6 bases each). The V end lost 1 base, the J end lost 10 bases, and 11 bases lay between the germline ends. The germline V gene has CDR1 SGHTA and CDR2 FQGNSA. This CDR3 is built from 13 residues. The CDR3 DNA is TGTGCCAGCAGCTTAGGGGGGGCCGGGGAGCAGTTCTTC. This encodes CASSLGGAGEQFF.

This clonotype was observed a few times. This chain uses TRBV6-2 or TRBV6-3 with TRBJ1-2, with D perhaps matching TRBD1 (5 bases). With 6 bases removed from V and 1 base from J, the gap between germline ends came to 21 bases. The CDR3 contains 17 residues. The germline V gene has CDR1 MNHEY and CDR2 SVGEGT. Here the CDR3 reads CASSHGPSGRVNYGYTF. In DNA, the CDR3 is TGTGCCAGCAGCCACGGGCCTTCGGGACGGGTTAACTATGGCTACACCTTC.

V gene TRBV28 combines with J gene TRBJ2-3; D remains unclear. The CDR3 length is 12 residues. Trimming took 4 bases from V and 4 from J, leaving 6 bases between them. Germline-derived CDR1 and CDR2 are MDHEN and SYDVKM. The CDR3 DNA reads as TGTGCCAGCAGTTCGATTGCAGATACGCAGTATTTT. Encoded protein: CASSSIADTQYF. The full variable domain, completed using reference TRBV28 and TRBJ2-3, is DVKVTQSSRYLVKRTGEKVFLECVQDMDHENMFWYRQDPGLGLRLIYFSYDVKMKEKGDIPEGYSVSREKKERFSLILESASTNQTSMYLCASSSIADTQYFGPGTRLTVL.

At least ten counts were recorded for this clonotype. V and J are TRBV7-2 and TRBJ1-5; 8 bases match TRBD1. Germline assignment: CDR1 SGHTA and CDR2 FQGNSA. Trimming at V came to 3 bases and at J to 6 bases, leaving 7 bases not matched to a gene. The CDR3 totals 15 residues. CDR3 nucleotides: TGTGCCAGCAGCTTTGACAGGGGAGTATCTCAGCCCCAGCATTTT. Its protein product is CASSFDRGVSQPQHF.

This clonotype was seen at least ten times. This chain joins TRBV11-3 and TRBJ2-1; tentatively, D is TRBD1 (5 bases). Trimming shortened V by 0 bases and J by 5 bases, and 23 bases separated the two germline ends. There are 19 residues in the CDR3. Germline loops: CDR1 SGHNT, CDR2 YENEEA. For the CDR3, the DNA is TGTGCCAGCAGCTTAGATTTCCGTTGGGGCCGAGACCCCAACAATGAGCAGTTCTTC. It specifies CASSLDFRWGRDPNNEQFF.

At least ten counts were recorded for this clonotype. The chain has TRBV12-3 or TRBV12-4 and TRBJ2-7; D is uncertain. V lost 1 base and J 3 bases, leaving 13 bases between the germline ends. This CDR3 is built from 15 residues. The CDR3 is CASSLGPPDIYEQYF. The CDR3 DNA is TGTGCCAGCAGTTTAGGGCCGCCAGACATCTACGAGCAGTACTTC.

This clonotype was observed at least ten times. The chain has TRBV19 and TRBJ2-3; D is uncertain. Germline V lookup: CDR1 LNHDA, CDR2 SQIVND (reference sequence). The CDR3 length is 15 residues. V was clipped by 2 bases and J by 2 bases, with 11 bases between them. CDR3 nucleotides: TGTGCCAGTAGTATAAATTTGGACCCCACAGATACGCAGTATTTT. The encoded protein is CASSINLDPTDTQYF.

The chain joins TRBV30 to TRBJ2-1; D is possibly TRBD2 (7 bases). The CDR3 is 15 residues long. Looked up from germline, CDR1 is GTSNPN and CDR2 is SVGIG (reference sequence). Trimming removed 7 bases from V and 5 bases from J, with 21 bases in between. CDR3 loop: CASRGRGPLHNEQFF. In DNA, the CDR3 is TGTGCCTCGAGAGGGCGGGGGCCCCTCCACAATGAGCAGTTCTTC.

This clonotype has a count of ten or more. This rearrangement joins TRBV7-6 to TRBJ2-1, with D maybe TRBD2 (6 bases). The CDR3 consists of 15 residues. Germline V lookup: CDR1 SGHVS, CDR2 FNYEAQ. The V end lost 1 base, the J end lost 3 bases, and 10 bases lay between the germline ends. The CDR3 nucleotides read TGTGCCAGCAGCTTAGACGGGGGTCACTACAATGAGCAGTTCTTC. Translation: CASSLDGGHYNEQFF.